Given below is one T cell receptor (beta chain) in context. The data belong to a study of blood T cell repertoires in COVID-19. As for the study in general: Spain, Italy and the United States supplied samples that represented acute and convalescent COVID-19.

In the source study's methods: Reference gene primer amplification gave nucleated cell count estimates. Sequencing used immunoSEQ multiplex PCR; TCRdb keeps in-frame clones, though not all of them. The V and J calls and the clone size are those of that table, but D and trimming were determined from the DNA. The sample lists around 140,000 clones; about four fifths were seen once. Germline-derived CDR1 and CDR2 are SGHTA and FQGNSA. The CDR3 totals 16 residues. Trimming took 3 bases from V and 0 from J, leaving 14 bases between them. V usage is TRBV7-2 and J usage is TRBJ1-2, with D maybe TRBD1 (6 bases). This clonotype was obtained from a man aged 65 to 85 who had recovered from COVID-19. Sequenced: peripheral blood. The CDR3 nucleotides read TGTGCCAGCAGCTTCGGAGGCAGGGGAACTAACTATGGCTACACCTTC. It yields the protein CASSFGGRGTNYGYTF. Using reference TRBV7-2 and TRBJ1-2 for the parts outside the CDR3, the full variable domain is GAGVSQSPSNKVTEKGKDVELRCDPISGHTALYWYRQSLGQGLEFLIYFQGNSAPDKSGLPSDRFSAERTGGSVSTLTIQRTQQEDSAVYLCASSFGGRGTNYGYTFGSGTRLTVV.